The 2 T cell receptor beta chains below all came from one sample that was sequenced in a study of CD8+ T cells in alopecia areata (dated by TCRdb to the late 2010s). The library was obtained by the immunoSEQ multiplex PCR assay. For TCR sequencing, RNA was extracted from every sample and reverse transcribed into cDNA to serve as template. Not all clones reach the TCRdb copy of this immuneACCESS table, which keeps in-frame sequences only. Checked studies attribute under half of the gap to unresolved V genes and leave the rest unexplained. The sample profile shows 200,000 to 250,000 clones; more than 45% of them were found once. The ten largest clones capture approximately 1.4% of the sample. In the paper's terms, the time point label means: roughly 27 days on oral tofacitinib. This specimen's treatment or condition label, interpreted: oral pan-JAK inhibitor, 5-10 mg twice daily. Sequences were derived from CD4+ T cells sorted from blood, sampled at week 4, from a patient treated with tofacitinib. The receptor source for this set is a human donor with alopecia areata.

This clone was picked up a small number of times. The chain recombines TRBV29-1 with TRBJ2-1; TRBD1 is a possible D gene (5 bases). The CDR3 has 13 amino acids. Germline values: CDR1 SQVTM, CDR2 ANQGSEA. Deletions cut 0 bases from V and 6 bases from J, with 9 bases between. DNA for the CDR3: TGCAGCGTTGAAGATCAAGGGGCCAATGAGCAGTTCTTC. Protein product: CSVEDQGANEQFF.

V is TRBV7-2 and J is TRBJ2-7; 9 nucleotides match TRBD1. Looked up from germline, CDR1 is SGHTA and CDR2 is FQGNSA. V dropped 5 bases and J dropped 6; count of bases not matched to a gene: 5. This CDR3 is built from 13 residues. The CDR3 reads CASSRDREGEQYF. The CDR3 DNA is TGTGCCAGCAGCCGGGACAGGGAAGGCGAGCAGTACTTC. The complete variable domain, with remaining parts taken from reference TRBV7-2 and TRBJ2-7, reads GAGVSQSPSNKVTEKGKDVELRCDPISGHTALYWYRQSLGQGLEFLIYFQGNSAPDKSGLPSDRFSAERTGGSVSTLTIQRTQQEDSAVYLCASSRDREGEQYFGPGTRLTVT.